The 5 T cell receptor beta chains below come from one sample, sequenced in a study of human T cells and chemical hapten exposure. Using its own MiXCR run on the RACE reads, TCRdb lists one record per CDR3 protein. The sample consists of tens of thousands of distinct CDR3 sequences, 10% of them appearing once. Time point here: patch test 2, 6 weeks after DPC sensitization. Noted treatment: therapeutic diphenylcyclopropenone sensitization with weekly scalp DPC. The sample consisted of whole blood, taken in connection with sensitization to the hapten diphenylcyclopropenone (DPC). Receptor source: a woman between 45 and 60 years old with alopecia areata. Some clones in this sample may be carry-over from other donors' samples.

The chain is built from TRBV29-1 and TRBJ2-7, with 9 bases matching TRBD2. The CDR3 spans 13 residues. Germline CDR1 reads SQVTM; CDR2 reads ANQGSEA. CDR3 DNA: TGCAGGGATAGACTAGCGGACTCCTACGAGCAGTACTTC. This encodes CRDRLADSYEQYF.

This clonotype was recorded at least ten times. The chain has TRBV20-1 and TRBJ1-6; a possible D gene is TRBD1 (6 bases). With 6 bases removed from V and 7 bases from J, the gap between germline ends came to 13 bases. Germline V gene lookup returns CDR1 DFQATT and CDR2 SNEGSKA (reference sequence). This CDR3 comprises 13 residues. CDR3 bases: TGCAGTGCCTGGACAGATGAGAATTCACCCCTCCACTTT. Translating it yields CSAWTDENSPLHF.

This clonotype was counted between two and nine times. The CDR3 bases are TGTGCCAGCACCGACGAGGGGCTGCCCTCCTACGAGCAGTACTTC. Its translation: CASTDEGLPSYEQYF. The rearrangement joins TRBV2 to TRBJ2-7, with D possibly being TRBD1 or TRBD2 (5 bases each). This CDR3 has 15 residues. Germline lookup yields CDR1 SNHLY and CDR2 FYNNEI. Trimming cost V 7 bases and J 0 bases, with 16 bases left between them.

This clonotype has just a few counts. V is TRBV27 and J is TRBJ2-3; D gene unclear. V was pared by 5 bases and J by 2 bases, with 5 bases between. CDR3 length: 12 residues. CDR1 and CDR2 (germline): MNHEY, SMNVEV (reference sequence). CDR3 region: CASSTLTDTQYF. CDR3 nucleotides: TGTGCCAGCAGTACACTCACAGATACGCAGTATTTT.

In its sample, this clonotype was seen many times. This rearrangement joins TRBV29-1 to TRBJ2-6; no clear D. The V gene lost 1 base and the J gene lost 4 bases, with 5 bases spanning the gap. The CDR3 spans 13 residues. Germline CDR1 and CDR2: SQVTM and ANQGSEA. The CDR3 loop is CSVEGAGANVLTF. CDR3 nucleotides: TGCAGCGTTGAAGGGGCCGGGGCCAACGTCCTGACTTTC. Full variable domain (missing parts from reference TRBV29-1 and TRBJ2-6): SAVISQKPSRDICQRGTSLTIQCQVDSQVTMMFWYRQQPGQSLTLIATANQGSEATYESGFVIDKFPISRPNLTFSTLTVSNMSPEDSSIYLCSVEGAGANVLTFGAGSRLTVL.